This T cell receptor (beta chain) was found in a study of T cell responses to AZD1222 COVID-19 vaccine. This CDR3 spans 15 amino acids. V lost 2 bases to trimming and J lost 0 bases, with 8 bases between them. Germline-derived CDR1 and CDR2 are SGHRS and YFSETQ. Profiled with immunoSEQ multiplex PCR; TCRdb holds only in-frame clones, not every one. The sample has some 160,000 clones; about nine tenths are singletons. This clonotype was sampled from an adult who received the AZD1222 COVID-19 vaccine. The chain recombines TRBV5-1 with TRBJ1-4; D may be TRBD1 (5 bases). The sample was peripheral blood, taken 28 days after the second AZD1222 dose. CDR3 in DNA: TGCGCCAGCAGCTTCCAGGGTGCAACTAATGAAAAACTGTTTTTT. Amino acids: CASSFQGATNEKLFF.